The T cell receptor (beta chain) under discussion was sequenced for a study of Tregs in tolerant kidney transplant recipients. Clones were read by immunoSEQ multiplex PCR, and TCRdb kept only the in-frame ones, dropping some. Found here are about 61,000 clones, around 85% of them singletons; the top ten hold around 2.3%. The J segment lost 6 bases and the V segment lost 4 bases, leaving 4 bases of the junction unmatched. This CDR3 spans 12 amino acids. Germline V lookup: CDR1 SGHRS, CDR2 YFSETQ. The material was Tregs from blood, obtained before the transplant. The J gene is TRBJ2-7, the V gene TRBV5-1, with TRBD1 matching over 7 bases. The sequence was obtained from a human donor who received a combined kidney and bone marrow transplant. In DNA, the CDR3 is TGCGCCAGCAGCGGGGGACAGAGCGAGCAGTACTTC. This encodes CASSGGQSEQYF.